This T cell receptor (beta chain) was identified in a study of T cell responses to AZD1222 COVID-19 vaccine. Study-level points and caveats: There were mostly white British donors and more females than males, and clonal diversity was possibly underestimated. Repertoire sampling occurred only after the peak T cell response. Baseline seropositivity characterized only a handful of AZD1222 recipients.

With 6 bases removed from V and 7 bases from J, the gap between germline ends came to 13 bases. CDR3 size: 13 residues. The germline gives CDR1 SNHLY, CDR2 FYNNEI. TCRdb keeps only in-frame clones here, not all; method: immunoSEQ multiplex PCR. Among around 100,000 clones, 88% were seen once, and the ten largest hold 7% to 10%. In regard to this clone: Its antigen is not identified.

This TCR was sampled from an adult in good health. This chain connects TRBV2 to TRBJ2-1; the D gene could be TRBD1 or TRBD2 (5 bases each). The sample here was peripheral blood, taken on day 0 of AZD1222 vaccination. CDR3 in amino acids: CASSPFEGNEQFF. CDR3 DNA sequence: TGTGCCAGCAGCCCTTTTGAGGGGAATGAGCAGTTCTTC.